These 18 T cell receptor beta chains were all obtained from the same sample, sequenced in a study of tumor and adjacent non-tumor tissue in lung cancer. Three rounds of nested PCR, following a modified ARM-PCR protocol, produced the TCRbeta library. TCRdb re-called the multiplex PCR reads through MiXCR, storing one row per CDR3 protein. The sample includes about 93,000 distinct CDR3 sequences, around 64% seen only once; the top ten take around 19%. This sample's RNA came from whole unsorted tissue. The sample taken for sequencing was lung tumor tissue. These receptors were collected from a man in his sixties with non-small cell lung cancer.

The V call is TRBV29-1, the J call TRBJ1-3; 7 positions match TRBD1. Per germline, CDR1 SQVTM and CDR2 ANQGSEA. The CDR3 loop spans 15 amino acids. DNA for the CDR3: TGCGACGTTCGAGTGGGACAGCACTCTGGAAACACCATATATTTT. It yields the protein CDVRVGQHSGNTIYF.

On this clonotype itself: A much larger clone differs by one base, so this may be a read error. The V gene is TRBV6-6, the J gene TRBJ2-1, with TRBD2 matching over 9 bases. The CDR3 has 14 amino acids. CDR1 and CDR2 from the germline V gene are MNHNY and SVGAGI (reference sequence). The CDR3 DNA follows: TGTGCCAGCACCAAGGCGGGAGGGTACAATGAGCAGTCCTTC. Protein: CASTKAGGYNEQSF.

For this clonotype: A much larger clone sits a single nucleotide away, making a read error possible. The chain has TRBV10-3 and TRBJ2-7, with D possibly being TRBD2 (5 bases). This CDR3 has 13 amino acids. The germline V and J ends were trimmed by 2 bases and 6 bases, with 11 bases remaining between them. Per the germline V gene, CDR1 is ENHRY and CDR2 is SYGVKD. The CDR3 here is CAISEPGGCEQYF. As DNA, the CDR3 is TGTGCCATCAGTGAGCCGGGCGGGTGCGAGCAGTACTTC.

The chain recombines TRBV20-1 with TRBJ2-2, with unresolved D. This CDR3 has 13 residues. From germline, CDR1 is DFQATT and CDR2 SNEGSKA (reference sequence). V lost 1 base and J lost 4, with 7 bases in between. The CDR3 DNA is TGCAGTGCTAGAGGGGCTAGCACCGGGGAGCTGTTTTTT. The encoded protein is CSARGASTGELFF.

The chain has TRBV6-5 and TRBJ2-1; TRBD2 is a possible D gene (6 bases). Trimming took off 2 bases at V and 7 bases at J, with 18 bases between the two ends. The CDR3 is 16 amino acids. Per the germline V gene, CDR1 is MNHEY and CDR2 is SVGAGI. For the CDR3, the DNA is TGTGCCAGCAGTTACGAAGCGGAGGGACCGGGTAATGAGCAGTTCTTC. Encoded protein: CASSYEAEGPGNEQFF.

This clonotype has only one observation. A junction end diverges from the germline sequence, so it may reflect a read error. The DNA for the CDR3 is TGTGCCAGCAGCCCTCCCAAGGACAGGGGACTGTTAATGAACACTAAAGCCTTCTTT. Its translation: CASSPPKDRGLLMNTKAFF. V gene TRBV5-6 combines with J gene TRBJ1-1; 9 bases agree with TRBD1. CDR1 SGHDT and CDR2 YYEEEE come from the germline V gene. The CDR3 has 19 residues.

This clonotype was observed a few times. This may be a read error, as it is one base from a much larger clone. The chain uses TRBV29-1 and TRBJ2-3; 11 bases align to TRBD2. The CDR3 is 14 residues long. CDR1 and CDR2 (germline): SQVTM, ANQGSEA. The CDR3 loop reads CSVALAGGRDTQCF. The CDR3, as DNA: TGCAGCGTTGCTCTAGCGGGGGGAAGAGATACGCAGTGTTTT.

This clonotype was seen only a few times. V usage is TRBV2 and J usage is TRBJ2-2; TRBD1 matches at 9 bases. This CDR3 region has 16 residues. Germline-derived CDR1 and CDR2 are SNHLY and FYNNEI. V gave up 2 bases and J gave up 5 bases; unmatched junction bases: 6. The CDR3 DNA reads as TGTGCCAGCAGTGAACGGGACAGGGCCGGTACCGGGGAGCTGTTTTTT. Encoded protein: CASSERDRAGTGELFF.

This clonotype was counted a few times. Being one base from a much bigger clone, this may be a read error. The chain recombines TRBV29-1 with TRBJ2-5, with D possibly being TRBD1 or TRBD2 (5 bases each). Trimming took off 6 bases at V and 7 bases at J, with 15 bases between the two ends. The germline gives CDR1 SQVTM, CDR2 ANQGSEA. The CDR3 runs 12 residues. CDR3 loop: CSVGLAEGTQYF. CDR3 DNA sequence: TGCAGCGTGGGGCTTGCCGAGGGGACCCAGTACTTC.

Remarks on this clonotype: A much larger clone is a single base away; this may be a read error. The chain combines TRBV19 with TRBJ2-2; 8 bases are a match to TRBD1. The CDR3 has 15 residues. Germline CDR1 and CDR2: LNHDA and SQIVND (reference sequence). CDR3 loop: CASTRQGRNTGKLFF. The CDR3 DNA reads TGTGCCAGTACTCGACAGGGGAGGAACACCGGGAAGCTGTTTTTT.

Notes on this clonotype: The junction departs from the called germline gene at one end, perhaps through a read error. The chain is built from TRBV12-3 or TRBV12-4 and TRBJ1-1; D is unclear. The CDR3 loop spans 15 amino acids. The CDR3 DNA sequence: TGTGCCAGAAGTTTAGCAGGACGGTTAAACACTGAAGCTTTCTTT. Protein product: CARSLAGRLNTEAFF.

A word on this clonotype: It may be a read error: a sequence one base away is much more abundant. This rearrangement joins TRBV30 to TRBJ2-5; D unclear. Germline loops: CDR1 GTSNPN, CDR2 SVGIG (reference sequence). The CDR3 is 14 amino acids. The CDR3 DNA is TGTGCCTGGATGTTACACGGGTTACAAGAGATCCAGTACTTC. It is translated as CAWMLHGLQEIQYF.

As to this clonotype: The conserved phenylalanine or tryptophan is not found at the CDR3 terminus, so this likely reflects a read error. The genes are TRBV5-5 and TRBJ2-7; no clear D gene. V was trimmed by 4 bases and J by 3 bases, leaving 11 bases between them. Germline CDR1 SGHKS, CDR2 YYEKEE (reference sequence). This CDR3 region has 13 residues. The CDR3 reads CASSTRLGYEQYI. Written as DNA, the CDR3 is TGTGCCAGCAGCACTCGACTGGGCTACGAGCAGTACATC.

This clonotype was seen repeatedly, ten times or more. The chain employs TRBV6-5 and TRBJ2-7; 12 nucleotides agree with TRBD2. The J segment lost 1 base and the V segment lost 6 bases, leaving 4 bases of the junction unmatched. The germline V gene has CDR1 MNHEY and CDR2 SVGAGI. The CDR3 contains 15 residues. CDR3 in amino acids: CASRRTSGTSYEQYF. The DNA of the CDR3 is TGTGCCAGCAGACGGACTAGCGGGACTTCCTACGAGCAGTACTTC.

This sequence joins TRBV10-1 and TRBJ2-1, with TRBD2 identical over 10 bases. Germline V gene data show CDR1 as WNHNN and CDR2 as SYGVQD (reference sequence). V shed 4 bases, J shed 15 bases, and the junction held 18 bases outside the gene matches. The CDR3 covers 16 residues. The CDR3 DNA reads TGCGCCAGCAGTGCAAAAACATGGACTAGCGGTTTAAAACTGTTCTTC. This encodes CASSAKTWTSGLKLFF.

Comment on this clonotype: The junction shows a germline mismatch at one end, possibly a read error. For the CDR3, the DNA is TGTACCAGCAGTTTTTATAGCGGACCAGGCACAGATACGCGGTATTTT. Encoded protein: CTSSFYSGPGTDTRYF. The V call is TRBV12-3 or TRBV12-4, the J call TRBJ2-3, with D possibly being TRBD2 (6 bases). The CDR3 loop spans 16 amino acids.

The J gene is TRBJ2-2, the V gene TRBV11-3, with D possibly TRBD1 on 5 matching bases. The CDR3 is made up of 14 amino acids. Germline CDR1 reads SGHNT; CDR2 reads YENEEA. V lost 5 bases to trimming and J lost 10 bases, with 17 bases between them. The CDR3 is CASSPRRGSVELFF. DNA for the CDR3: TGTGCCAGCAGCCCCCGAAGGGGCTCCGTGGAGCTGTTTTTT.

In the case of this clonotype: A much larger clone differs by one base, so this may be a read error. The chain recombines TRBV7-9 with TRBJ2-1, with 7 bases fitting TRBD1. Germline V gene data show CDR1 as SEHNR and CDR2 as FQNEAQ (reference sequence). J was trimmed by 8 bases and V by 5 bases; bases with no gene match: 12. The CDR3 contains 15 residues. CDR3 protein: CASSLTVTGFDEQFF. The CDR3, as DNA: TGTGCCAGCAGCCTCACCGTGACAGGGTTCGATGAGCAGTTCTTC.